The sequence of this TCR beta chain was determined in a study of T cells in tuberculosis. Study findings and constraints: Using the GMM-specific repertoire gave under 90% accuracy versus over 60% with motifs.

Sequenced by immunoSEQ multiplex PCR; TCRdb stores in-frame clones only, minus some. This table holds approximately 31,000 clones, approximately 85% found once. Time point indicated: new active TB diagnosis, blood taken before or within 7 days of starting treatment. Germline V gene sequence: CDR1 MNHNS, CDR2 SASEGT. CDR3 size: 16 residues. The V and J ends lost 2 bases and 9 bases, in that order; junction bases with no gene match: 13. Details on this clone: Its matching antigen is unknown.

The specimen comprised PBMCs, sampled at tuberculosis diagnosis. This clonotype was sampled from an adult with tuberculosis. The gene calls are TRBV6-1 and TRBJ2-1; 7 bases are shared with TRBD2. For the CDR3, the DNA is TGTGCCAGCAGTGAAAGCTGGGGGAGGGCCTCAGGTGAGCAGTTCTTC. This gives the protein CASSESWGRASGEQFF.